This TCR beta chain was found in a study of T cell changes during pregnancy in multiple sclerosis. The CDR3 extends over 11 amino acids. Trimming left V 7 bases short and J 0 bases short, with 4 bases between. Germline CDR1 is SGHDN and CDR2 is FVKESK. The table came from immunoSEQ multiplex PCR; TCRdb's copy has only in-frame clones and leaves some out. The data show about 17,000 clones, more than 70% seen once. This chain connects TRBV14 to TRBJ2-7; D is ambiguous. This TCR derives from a female donor in good health, enrolled as a control in a pregnancy study. The starting material was CD8+ T cells from peripheral blood mononuclear cells, obtained in the third trimester of pregnancy. CDR3 nucleotide sequence: TGTGCCAGCACCAACTCCTACGAGCAGTACTTC. Translation gives CASTNSYEQYF.